Listed below are T cell receptor beta chains from one sample, sequenced in a study of blood T cell repertoires in COVID-19. Generated by immunoSEQ multiplex PCR, the TCRdb table keeps only in-frame clones and is missing some. This sample carries some 170,000 clones, less than 90% of them seen once, and the ten largest clones take 0.95% to 1.5%. Sequencing input: PBMCs or T cells enriched from blood (not recorded which). The receptors shown here come from a human donor with acute COVID-19. The donor label of this sample is uncertain. Each CDR3 is given with its conserved first and last residue. D genes are given only for firm matches. For some rows the clone size is stated as once, few or many, or as a class when expanded; others skip it.

D	size	V	J	CDR3	DNA
-	-	TRBV19	TRBJ2-6	CASSIEDRSISGANVLTF	TGTGCCAGTAGTATAGAAGACAGATCCATCTCTGGGGCCAACGTCCTGACTTTC
-	-	TRBV3-1/TRBV3-2	TRBJ1-1	CASSLTGGTSGAFF	TGTGCCAGCAGCCTGACAGGTGGAACCTCTGGAGCTTTCTTT
-	-	TRBV9	TRBJ1-4	CASSALEWGLGEKLFF	TGTGCCAGCAGCGCCCTCGAGTGGGGGCTGGGGGAAAAACTGTTTTTT
TRBD1	-	TRBV6-4	TRBJ2-5	CASSPQGAEETQYF	TGTGCCAGCAGCCCACAGGGGGCCGAGGAGACCCAGTACTTC
TRBD1	-	TRBV19	TRBJ1-5	CASSVETGKGQPQHF	TGTGCCAGTAGTGTCGAGACAGGGAAAGGTCAGCCCCAGCATTTT
TRBD1	-	TRBV5-1	TRBJ1-1	CASRGQENTEAFF	TGCGCCAGCAGGGGACAGGAGAACACTGAAGCTTTCTTT
TRBD2	-	TRBV30	TRBJ2-3	CAWSLAGGHTQYF	TGTGCCTGGAGTTTAGCGGGGGGTCATACGCAGTATTTT
TRBD1	-	TRBV11-3	TRBJ2-3	CASSLTGKDTQYF	TGTGCCAGCAGCCTGACAGGGAAAGATACGCAGTATTTT
-	-	TRBV5-1	TRBJ2-2	CASRRGTANTGELFF	TGCGCCAGCAGACGGGGGACAGCGAACACCGGGGAGCTGTTTTTT
TRBD2	-	TRBV7-2	TRBJ2-7	CASSLEAGGLYEQYF	TGTGCCAGCAGCTTAGAAGCGGGGGGTCTCTACGAGCAGTACTTC
-	-	TRBV7-2	TRBJ2-5	CASSLVRLQETQYF	TGTGCCAGCAGCTTAGTGCGGTTACAAGAGACCCAGTACTTC
-	-	TRBV19	TRBJ2-1	CASSDTYNEQFF	TGTGCCAGTAGCGACACTTACAATGAGCAGTTCTTC
TRBD1	-	TRBV3-1/TRBV3-2	TRBJ1-2	CASSQVWDRGHGYTF	TGTGCCAGCAGCCAAGTTTGGGACAGGGGGCATGGCTACACCTTC
-	-	TRBV12-3/TRBV12-4	TRBJ1-5	CASSLGADQPQHF	TGTGCCAGCAGTTTGGGGGCGGATCAGCCCCAGCATTTT
TRBD2	-	TRBV19	TRBJ2-3	CASSISLAGEAADTQYF	TGTGCCAGTAGTATAAGCCTAGCGGGGGAAGCGGCAGATACGCAGTATTTT
-	-	TRBV29-1	TRBJ1-2	CSASEANGYTF	TGCAGCGCCTCCGAGGCGAATGGCTACACCTTC
-	-	TRBV27	TRBJ1-2	CASKGGWDYTNYGYTF	TGTGCCAGCAAGGGGGGGTGGGATTATACTAACTATGGCTACACCTTC
TRBD2	-	TRBV7-6	TRBJ2-2	CASSFSTGGLSGGSNTGELFF	TGTGCCAGCAGCTTCTCCACCGGAGGACTTAGCGGGGGGTCGAACACCGGGGAGCTGTTTTTT
-	-	TRBV7-6	TRBJ2-2	CASSPFAGNTGELFF	TGTGCCAGCAGTCCCTTTGCGGGGAACACCGGGGAGCTGTTTTTT
-	-	TRBV3-1/TRBV3-2	TRBJ2-7	CASSQDTREQYF	TGTGCCAGCAGCCAAGATACACGCGAGCAGTACTTC
-	-	TRBV27	TRBJ2-1	CASSLSALSSYNEQFF	TGTGCCAGCAGTTTATCTGCCCTGAGCTCCTACAATGAGCAGTTCTTC
TRBD2	-	TRBV7-9	TRBJ2-3	CASSPLGVAGITDTQYF	TGTGCCAGCAGCCCCCTTGGCGTAGCGGGAATCACAGATACGCAGTATTTT
TRBD1	-	TRBV7-2	TRBJ1-2	CATAAQQGYGYTF	TGTGCCACAGCAGCGCAACAGGGGTATGGCTACACCTTC
TRBD1	-	TRBV10-3	TRBJ2-3	CAIRWDRGSDTQYF	TGTGCCATCAGGTGGGACAGGGGGAGCGATACGCAGTATTTT
-	-	TRBV12-3/TRBV12-4	TRBJ1-1	CASSLHQASTF	TGTGCCAGCAGTCTCCACCAAGCGTCTACCTTT
TRBD1	-	TRBV6-5	TRBJ2-2	CASRADRVTGELFF	TGTGCCAGCAGAGCCGACAGGGTAACCGGGGAGCTGTTTTTT
TRBD1	-	TRBV7-3	TRBJ2-7	CASSRSGGGYEQYF	TGTGCCAGCAGCCGGTCAGGGGGCGGCTACGAGCAGTACTTC
-	-	TRBV6-2/TRBV6-3	TRBJ1-1	CASSPEGAGDTEAFF	TGTGCCAGCAGCCCCGAAGGGGCGGGGGACACTGAAGCTTTCTTT
TRBD1	-	TRBV2	TRBJ2-5	CASNSPGQGVGQETQYF	TGTGCCAGCAATTCCCCGGGACAGGGGGTAGGCCAAGAGACCCAGTACTTC
TRBD1	once	TRBV27	TRBJ1-1	CASSLTGGGNTEAFF	TGTGCCAGCAGTTTAACAGGGGGCGGGAACACTGAAGCTTTCTTT
-	-	TRBV27	TRBJ2-7	CASSSSDWTLVPEQYF	TGTGCCAGCAGTTCAAGCGATTGGACTCTGGTCCCCGAGCAGTACTTC
TRBD1	-	TRBV27	TRBJ1-6	CASSLRQGYSPLHF	TGTGCCAGCAGTTTACGACAGGGCTATTCACCCCTCCACTTT
-	once	TRBV19	TRBJ1-4	CATTQGWTPSTTNEKLFF	TGTGCCACAACCCAAGGGTGGACACCCAGTACAACTAATGAAAAACTGTTTTTT
-	-	TRBV21-1	TRBJ2-7	CASSKRRLWAGRQYEQYF	TGTGCCAGCAGCAAAAGGAGACTCTGGGCGGGGAGGCAGTACGAGCAGTACTTC
-	once	TRBV5-1	TRBJ1-3	CASSLEEGRSGNTIYF	TGCGCCAGCAGCTTGGAAGAGGGGAGGTCTGGAAACACCATATATTTT
-	-	TRBV2	TRBJ2-1	CASSDDRESSYNEQFF	TGTGCCAGCAGTGATGATCGAGAGAGCTCCTACAATGAGCAGTTCTTC
TRBD1	-	TRBV19	TRBJ2-7	CASGTGVNYEQYF	TGTGCCAGCGGGACAGGGGTAAACTACGAGCAGTACTTC
TRBD2	-	TRBV7-2	TRBJ2-7	CASSLVAGRGYEQYF	TGTGCCAGCAGCTTAGTAGCGGGGCGGGGGTACGAGCAGTACTTC
TRBD2	-	TRBV9	TRBJ2-1	CASTGTSGGAGEQFF	TGTGCCAGCACCGGGACTAGCGGGGGGGCCGGAGAGCAGTTCTTC
-	-	TRBV10-3	TRBJ1-2	CAIKLAGENYGYTF	TGTGCCATCAAATTGGCAGGGGAGAACTATGGCTACACCTTC
TRBD1	-	TRBV19	TRBJ1-2	CASSIRAGQGAYYGYTF	TGTGCCAGTAGTATAAGGGCCGGACAGGGGGCATATTATGGCTACACCTTC
-	-	TRBV19	TRBJ2-2	CASRPANTGELFF	TGTGCCAGTAGGCCAGCGAACACCGGGGAGCTGTTTTTT
TRBD2	-	TRBV4-2	TRBJ2-3	CASSQPGVAGVNTDTQYF	TGTGCCAGCAGCCAGCCGGGAGTAGCGGGGGTGAATACAGATACGCAGTATTTT
TRBD2	-	TRBV7-2	TRBJ2-1	CASSPGLAGGIRNEQFF	TGTGCCAGCAGCCCCGGACTAGCGGGGGGGATACGAAATGAGCAGTTCTTC
-	-	TRBV6-2/TRBV6-3	TRBJ2-5	CASSKAVGAWETQYF	TGTGCCAGCAGCAAGGCGGTAGGGGCCTGGGAGACCCAGTACTTC
-	few	TRBV7-6	TRBJ1-3	CASSLEPFTGNRRNTIYF	TGTGCCAGCAGCTTAGAACCTTTTACAGGAAACAGGCGAAACACCATATATTTT
-	-	TRBV4-3	TRBJ1-4	CASSQDWREWNEKLFF	TGCGCCAGCAGCCAAGATTGGAGGGAATGGAATGAAAAACTGTTTTTT